The 27 T cell receptor beta chains given below trace back to one sample, sequenced in a study of Graves' ophthalmopathy and Graves' hyperthyroidism. Amplified TCR beta CDR3 regions were obtained using RNA transcripts as template. Investigators did first-round RT-PCR with HTBI primers, then second-round multiplex PCR. TCRdb called the multiplex PCR reads again in MiXCR, with one record for every CDR3 protein. Here the sample spans about 1.2 million distinct CDR3 sequences, approximately 35% being singletons. The sequenced material came from peripheral blood or thyroid tissue (not recorded which). These receptors all stem from an adult man with Graves' hyperthyroidism.

The chain couples TRBV6-5 to TRBJ1-1, with TRBD1 as a possible D gene (5 bases). Trimming shortened V by 5 bases and J by 6 bases, and 16 bases separated the two germline ends. The CDR3 has 14 residues. Germline loops: CDR1 MNHEY, CDR2 SVGAGI. The CDR3, as DNA: TGTGCCAGCAGTCTATCTTCAGGGAGGGCTGAAGCTTTCTTT. It encodes CASSLSSGRAEAFF.

This clonotype was picked up one time. The gene calls are TRBV20-1 and TRBJ1-2; unclear D gene. V gave up 6 bases and J gave up 1 base, with 9 bases separating them. Germline V gene data show CDR1 as DFQATT and CDR2 as SNEGSKA (reference sequence). The CDR3 contains 12 residues. The DNA of the CDR3 is TGCAGTGCAGCGGGAGTTAACTATGGCTACACCTTC. Protein: CSAAGVNYGYTF.

This clonotype was seen a few times. The CDR3 region is CASSLGRKQETQYF. CDR3 bases: TGTGCCAGCAGCCTAGGACGGAAACAAGAGACCCAGTACTTC. This chain uses TRBV11-2 with TRBJ2-5; unclear D gene. This CDR3 has 14 amino acids. V was clipped by 5 bases and J by 2 bases, with 12 bases between them. Germline-derived CDR1 and CDR2 are SGHAT and FQNNGV.

This clonotype was seen a handful of times. The gene calls are TRBV4-3 and TRBJ2-2; unclear D gene. V was pared by 1 base and J by 5 bases, with 11 bases between. CDR3 length equals 15 residues. CDR1 and CDR2 from the germline V gene are LGHNA and YSLEER. The chain's CDR3 is CASSQGVQITGELFF. CDR3 DNA: TGCGCCAGCAGCCAAGGTGTACAAATTACCGGGGAGCTGTTTTTT.

V gene TRBV7-8 combines with J gene TRBJ2-2; 9 positions match TRBD2. Losses at the gene ends were 5 bases for V and 3 bases for J; bases not matched to a gene: 10. CDR3 length equals 17 residues. Per germline, CDR1 SGHVS and CDR2 FQNEAQ. The CDR3 DNA reads as TGTGCCAGCAGCCCCCAAAAGACTAGCGGATACACCGGGGAGCTGTTTTTT. Amino acids: CASSPQKTSGYTGELFF.

This clonotype was found many times. This chain uses TRBV29-1 with TRBJ2-2; D gene ambiguous. From germline, CDR1 is SQVTM and CDR2 ANQGSEA. The CDR3 is made up of 13 amino acids. The DNA for the CDR3 is TGCACCCTTAAAACGGCAGACACCGGGGAGCTGTTTTTT. Its translation is CTLKTADTGELFF.

On this clonotype: Being one base from a much bigger clone, this may be a read error. V usage is TRBV19 and J usage is TRBJ1-1; D unclear. Germline assignment: CDR1 LNHDA and CDR2 SQIVND (reference sequence). Trimming shortened V by 7 bases and J by 8 bases, and 17 bases separated the two germline ends. The CDR3 extends over 13 amino acids. The CDR3 region is CASKPNSWHEAFF. CDR3 DNA sequence: TGTGCCAGTAAGCCAAACTCCTGGCACGAAGCTTTCTTT.

This clonotype was recorded only once. The chain carries TRBV19 and TRBJ1-6; 11 bases fit TRBD1. The CDR3 is 13 residues long. CDR1 and CDR2 (germline): LNHDA, SQIVND (reference sequence). Trimming at V came to 6 bases and at J to 13 bases, leaving 5 bases not matched to a gene. The CDR3 DNA reads as TGTGCCAGTAGCGGACAGGGGGCGAGGCCCCTCCACTTT. This sequence encodes CASSGQGARPLHF.

Ten or more counts support this clonotype. This chain links TRBV19 with TRBJ1-5; tentatively, D is TRBD1 (5 bases). In germline, CDR1 is LNHDA, CDR2 SQIVND (reference sequence). The CDR3 is 15 amino acids. Trimming left V 7 bases short and J 2 bases short, with 15 bases between. The CDR3 loop reads CASTGGDWGNQPQHF. In DNA form, the CDR3 reads TGTGCCAGTACGGGGGGGGACTGGGGCAATCAGCCCCAGCATTTT. The variable domain in full, with the rest retrieved from reference TRBV19 and TRBJ1-5, is DGGITQSPKYLFRKEGQNVTLSCEQNLNHDAMYWYRQDPGQGLRLIYYSQIVNDFQKGDIAEGYSVSREKKESFPLTVTSAQKNPTAFYLCASTGGDWGNQPQHFGDGTRLSIL.

This clonotype turned up a few times. V and J are TRBV5-1 and TRBJ2-5, with D perhaps matching TRBD2 (7 bases). In germline, CDR1 is SGHRS, CDR2 YFSETQ. Trimming pared 4 bases from V and 2 bases from J, leaving 18 bases between. CDR3 length: 16 residues. The CDR3 DNA follows: TGCGCCAGCAGCCCCAACGGGGGAGGGGGACAAGAGACCCAGTACTTC. Translation: CASSPNGGGGQETQYF. The full variable domain, rest sourced from reference TRBV5-1 and TRBJ2-5, is KAGVTQTPRYLIKTRGQQVTLSCSPISGHRSVSWYQQTPGQGLQFLFEYFSETQRNKGNFPGRFSGRQFSNSRSEMNVSTLELGDSALYLCASSPNGGGGQETQYFGPGTRLLVL.

This clonotype was seen at least ten times. The V call is TRBV29-1, the J call TRBJ1-1, with 8 positions matching TRBD1. CDR1 and CDR2 (germline): SQVTM, ANQGSEA. After removal of 2 bases from V and 0 bases from J, the junction contained 2 bases not matched to a gene. The CDR3 sequence is 14 residues long. CDR3 region: CSVERTGLNTEAFF. DNA of the CDR3: TGCAGCGTTGAACGGACAGGGCTGAACACTGAAGCTTTCTTT.

The chain couples TRBV29-1 to TRBJ1-1; 8 bases are shared with TRBD1. The CDR3 is 12 amino acids. Germline V CDR1 and CDR2: SQVTM, ANQGSEA. The ends lost 4 bases at V and 4 bases at J; junction bases unmatched: 2. CDR3 DNA sequence: TGCAGCGTTGGCAGGGGGCTCACTGAAGCTTTCTTT. Protein: CSVGRGLTEAFF.

This clonotype has ten or more counts. The chain employs TRBV10-3 and TRBJ2-7, with 8 bases that match TRBD2. CDR3 size: 16 residues. Trimming cost V 2 bases and J 0 bases; bases outside gene matches: 6. Looked up from germline, CDR1 is ENHRY and CDR2 is SYGVKD. CDR3 sequence reads: CAISELQRGTSYEQYF. The CDR3, as DNA: TGTGCCATCAGTGAGCTTCAGCGGGGGACCTCCTACGAGCAGTACTTC.

For this clonotype: This clone may be a read error of a much larger clone one base away. The J gene is TRBJ2-7, the V gene TRBV7-2; perhaps TRBD1 as D (6 bases). From germline, CDR1 is SGHTA and CDR2 FQGNSA. The CDR3 consists of 15 residues. The CDR3 protein is CASSLVSGTTYERYF. DNA for the CDR3: TGTGCCAGCAGCTTAGTTTCCGGGACAACCTACGAGCGGTACTTC.

This clonotype was counted between two and nine times. The chain couples TRBV11-2 to TRBJ2-2, with 7 bases fitting TRBD1. The J segment lost 6 bases and the V segment lost 6 bases, leaving 16 bases of the junction unmatched. Germline CDR1 SGHAT, CDR2 FQNNGV. This CDR3 spans 17 amino acids. DNA of the CDR3: TGTGCCAGCAGAACACGCCCTACAGGGGTAGTGGCCGGGGAGCTGTTTTTT. This encodes CASRTRPTGVVAGELFF.

In this sample, this clonotype turned up a few times. The rearrangement links TRBV12-3 or TRBV12-4 to TRBJ1-5, with 8 bases that match TRBD1. V was pared by 7 bases and J by 3 bases, with 2 bases of the junction left unmatched. The CDR3 spans 13 residues. This chain's CDR3 is CASTGGHNQPQHF. In DNA, the CDR3 is TGTGCCAGCACAGGGGGCCACAATCAGCCCCAGCATTTT.

This clonotype appeared a single time. The gene calls are TRBV20-1 and TRBJ1-6; 9 bases agree with TRBD1. The CDR3 is 19 residues long. Trimming cost V 0 bases and J 4 bases; bases outside gene matches: 13. CDR1 and CDR2 (germline): DFQATT, SNEGSKA (reference sequence). CDR3 region: CSARDSGTRDRVYNSPLHF. As DNA, the CDR3 is TGCAGTGCTAGAGATTCGGGCACCCGGGACAGGGTTTATAATTCACCCCTCCACTTT.

The V gene is TRBV20-1, the J gene TRBJ2-5, with 9 bases lining up with TRBD2. The J segment lost 5 bases and the V segment lost 4 bases, leaving 8 bases of the junction unmatched. The germline V gene has CDR1 DFQATT and CDR2 SNEGSKA (reference sequence). The CDR3 has 14 amino acids. CDR3 region: CSANLAGRRETQYF. The CDR3 DNA reads as TGCAGTGCTAATCTAGCGGGGAGAAGGGAGACCCAGTACTTC.

The chain links TRBV2 to TRBJ2-3; 9 nucleotides match TRBD1. The junction had 5 bases not matched to a gene; V was cut back by 6 bases and J by 4 bases. This CDR3 has 14 residues. CDR1 SNHLY and CDR2 FYNNEI come from the germline V gene. CDR3 nucleotides: TGTGCCAGCAGCGGAACAGGGGGCCCAGATACGCAGTATTTT. As protein: CASSGTGGPDTQYF.

As for this clonotype: An end of the junction does not agree with germline; a read error may underlie this. J is TRBJ2-6 and V is TRBV7-4; the match to TRBD1 covers 7 bases. Germline CDR1 SGHVT, CDR2 SQSDAQ. This CDR3 contains 13 residues. CDR3 residues: CASSRDRGGTEAF. Here the CDR3 DNA reads TGTGCCAGCAGCAGGGACAGAGGAGGCACTGAAGCTTTC.

The table lists this clonotype with a few counts. This CDR3 fails to terminate in the conserved phenylalanine or tryptophan, so it likely reflects a read error. DNA of the CDR3: TGCGCCAGCAGCCCGGGACCTAGCGGGGGGGCCCTCTACGAGCAGTACCTC. Translated: CASSPGPSGGALYEQYL. The chain couples TRBV5-1 to TRBJ2-7; the match to TRBD2 covers 12 bases. This CDR3 has 17 residues. Trimming cost V 4 bases and J 3 bases; bases outside gene matches: 11. CDR1 SGHRS and CDR2 YFSETQ come from the germline V gene.

The sample holds a few counts of this clonotype. The rearrangement uses TRBV6-2 or TRBV6-3 and TRBJ1-1, with TRBD1 as a possible D gene (5 bases). Germline CDR1 and CDR2: MNHEY and SVGEGT. The CDR3 runs to 13 residues. In nucleotides, the CDR3 is TGTGCAATCCAGGGCCCTGGGACCACTGAAGCTTTCTTT. As protein: CAIQGPGTTEAFF.

This clonotype was seen a handful of times. V is TRBV2 and J is TRBJ2-7; the D gene is possibly TRBD2 (6 bases). This CDR3 spans 14 amino acids. Germline lookup yields CDR1 SNHLY and CDR2 FYNNEI. The V end was cut by 6 bases, the J end by 3 bases, with 15 bases between. The CDR3 reads CASRPAGGVYEQYF. DNA for the CDR3: TGTGCCAGCAGGCCGGCCGGAGGGGTCTACGAGCAGTACTTC.

This clonotype came up a few times. The gene calls are TRBV5-4 and TRBJ1-5; D ambiguous. Per the germline V gene, CDR1 is SGHNT and CDR2 is YYREEE (reference sequence). The germline V and J ends were trimmed by 4 bases and 0 bases, with 14 bases remaining between them. The CDR3 runs 16 residues. The DNA of the CDR3 is TGTGCCAGCAGCCCCGGGCCCATGGCTAGCAATCAGCCCCAGCATTTT. Amino acids: CASSPGPMASNQPQHF. The whole variable domain, remainder taken from reference TRBV5-4 and TRBJ1-5, is ETGVTQSPTHLIKTRGQQVTLRCSSQSGHNTVSWYQQALGQGPQFIFQYYREEENGRGNFPPRFSGLQFPNYSSELNVNALELDDSALYLCASSPGPMASNQPQHFGDGTRLSIL.

The V gene is TRBV12-3 or TRBV12-4, the J gene TRBJ2-2; 10 bases map to TRBD1. The trim removed 6 bases at V and 7 bases at J, leaving 11 bases unmatched. The CDR3 is made up of 16 amino acids. The CDR3 loop is CASRHRRQGASGELFF. CDR3 sequence (DNA): TGTGCCAGCAGGCACAGACGACAGGGGGCAAGCGGGGAGCTGTTTTTT.

This clonotype has a handful of counts. The chain uses TRBV28 and TRBJ1-2, with unresolved D. This CDR3 comprises 13 residues. Germline CDR1 reads MDHEN; CDR2 reads SYDVKM. The V end was cut by 3 bases, the J end by 6 bases, with 11 bases between. The CDR3 loop reads CASSFGQFHGYTF. The CDR3 region has the DNA TGTGCCAGCAGTTTTGGGCAGTTCCATGGCTACACCTTC.

Only one count was recorded for this clonotype. The junction and the germline gene differ at one end; a read error may be behind it. The chain uses TRBV5-1 and TRBJ1-6, with D unclear. Germline CDR1 is SGHRS and CDR2 is YFSETQ. The CDR3 sequence is 12 residues long. This CDR3 reads CASSASEKAVHF. CDR3 nucleotide sequence: TGTGCCAGCAGCGCATCAGAAAAAGCCGTCCACTTT.